These T cell receptor beta chains were read from a single sample in a study of CD8+ T cells in alopecia areata. Assay used: immunoSEQ multiplex PCR; TCRdb lists only in-frame clones, some missing. The repertoire has around 180,000 clones, 60% of them found once; the top ten carry 1%. Sequencing was performed on CD4+ T cells sorted from blood, taken at week 24, from a patient treated with tofacitinib. These receptors were obtained from a human donor with alopecia areata. CDR3s include the opening cysteine and the closing phenylalanine or tryptophan. D genes are given only for firm matches. A clone size is listed for some rows: how often the clone was seen (once, few, many), or a class if it is expanded.

TRBV12-5	few	TRBJ2-2	.	CASGVLLGAGELFF	TGTGCTAGTGGTGTCCTCTTGGGGGCCGGGGAGCTGTTTTTT
TRBV30	once	TRBJ1-2	.	CAWRGSGYGYTF	TGTGCCTGGAGGGGGTCAGGGTATGGCTACACCTTC
TRBV9	.	TRBJ1-1	.	CASSLIGGNTEAFF	TGTGCCAGCTCACTTATAGGAGGGAACACTGAAGCTTTCTTT
TRBV7-8	few	TRBJ2-7	TRBD2	CASSPGTSRGYEQYF	TGTGCCAGCAGCCCGGGGACTAGCCGGGGCTACGAGCAGTACTTC
TRBV4-3	.	TRBJ2-2	TRBD1	CASSHAGTGGPGELFF	TGCGCCAGCAGCCACGCCGGGACAGGGGGCCCCGGGGAGCTGTTTTTT
TRBV10-3	.	TRBJ2-1	TRBD2	CAIAGLAGASEQFF	TGTGCCATCGCCGGACTAGCGGGGGCCTCTGAGCAGTTCTTC
TRBV4-3	.	TRBJ1-6	.	CASSRVRELDSPLHF	TGCGCCAGCAGCCGGGTACGGGAACTGGATTCACCCCTCCACTTT
TRBV9	once	TRBJ2-3	TRBD1	CASDRSGQGGTDTQYF	TGTGCCAGCGACCGCTCAGGACAGGGGGGCACAGATACGCAGTATTTT
TRBV29-1	.	TRBJ2-2	TRBD1	CSVVGTGSGELFF	TGCAGCGTTGTGGGGACAGGTTCCGGGGAGCTGTTTTTT
TRBV2	once	TRBJ2-5	TRBD2	CASPPEKTSEETQYF	TGTGCCAGCCCGCCCGAGAAGACTAGCGAAGAGACCCAGTACTTC
TRBV7-9	.	TRBJ1-6	TRBD1	CASSTAQGVNSPLHF	TGTGCCAGCAGCACCGCACAGGGGGTTAATTCACCCCTCCACTTT
TRBV29-1	.	TRBJ2-3	TRBD1	CSVGQGADTQYF	TGCAGCGTTGGACAGGGGGCAGATACGCAGTATTTT
TRBV6-5	.	TRBJ1-1	.	CASSRGSNTEAFF	TGTGCCAGCAGCCGTGGATCGAACACTGAAGCTTTCTTT
TRBV30	.	TRBJ2-1	.	CAWRGISNEQFF	TGTGCCTGGCGGGGGATATCGAATGAGCAGTTCTTC
TRBV28	.	TRBJ1-2	.	CASSLPGVYGYTF	TGTGCCAGCAGTTTACCCGGGGTCTATGGCTACACCTTC
TRBV30	.	TRBJ1-5	.	CAWSISNNQPQHF	TGTGCCTGGAGTATTAGCAACAATCAGCCCCAGCATTTT
TRBV30	few	TRBJ1-4	.	CAWSVGALEKLFF	TGTGCCTGGAGTGTGGGGGCCCTCGAAAAACTGTTTTTT
TRBV6-5	few	TRBJ1-6	.	CASSSGTGRAPLHF	TGTGCCAGCAGTTCGGGCACAGGTCGGGCACCCCTCCACTTT
TRBV30	.	TRBJ2-5	TRBD2	CAWSGRTSRVTQYF	TGTGCCTGGAGCGGAAGGACTAGCCGCGTTACCCAGTACTTC
TRBV9	once	TRBJ1-1	.	CASIPGLTNTEAFF	TGTGCCAGCATCCCGGGGCTTACTAACACTGAAGCTTTCTTT
TRBV27	.	TRBJ1-6	TRBD1	CASSADRVGSPLHF	TGTGCCAGCAGTGCGGACAGGGTCGGTTCACCCCTCCACTTT
TRBV2	.	TRBJ2-3	TRBD1	CASRKGQGPTDTQYF	TGTGCCAGCAGGAAGGGACAGGGACCCACAGATACGCAGTATTTT
TRBV30	few	TRBJ1-1	TRBD1	CAWSIGTGGASGTEAFF	TGTGCCTGGAGTATTGGGACAGGGGGCGCTTCGGGCACTGAAGCTTTCTTT
TRBV15	.	TRBJ1-2	.	CATSRGADFGYGYTF	TGTGCCACCAGCAGAGGAGCGGATTTCGGGTATGGCTACACCTTC
TRBV30	few	TRBJ1-2	.	CAWARGVGYTF	TGTGCCTGGGCGAGAGGGGTTGGCTACACCTTC
TRBV30	.	TRBJ1-1	TRBD1	CAWDRGRRYTEAFF	TGTGCCTGGGACAGGGGGCGTAGGTACACTGAAGCTTTCTTT
TRBV5-4	.	TRBJ1-5	.	CASSLAGGQPQHF	TGTGCCAGCAGCTTGGCCGGTGGACAGCCCCAGCATTTT
TRBV30	once	TRBJ2-4	.	CAWTGTKNIQYF	TGTGCCTGGACAGGGACCAAAAACATTCAGTACTTC
TRBV29-1	.	TRBJ1-2	.	CSVDQGSVGYTF	TGCAGCGTTGACCAGGGGTCTGTTGGCTACACCTTC
TRBV5-5	few	TRBJ2-3	.	CASSSTARDSTDTQYF	TGTGCCAGCAGTTCTACGGCGAGGGACTCCACAGATACGCAGTATTTT
TRBV15	once	TRBJ2-1	TRBD2	CATSKTPGTSGNNEQFF	TGTGCCACCAGCAAAACTCCCGGGACTAGCGGAAACAATGAGCAGTTCTTC
TRBV19	.	TRBJ1-2	TRBD1	CASSPRRTGYNYGYTF	TGTGCCAGTAGTCCCCGTCGGACAGGCTATAACTATGGCTACACCTTC
TRBV6-4	.	TRBJ2-3	TRBD2	CASSTSGGVTQYF	TGTGCCAGCAGTACCAGCGGGGGAGTTACGCAGTATTTT
TRBV29-1	.	TRBJ2-7	TRBD2	CSVEDQGGDYYEQYF	TGCAGCGTTGAAGACCAGGGAGGGGATTACTACGAGCAGTACTTC
TRBV7-8	few	TRBJ1-1	TRBD1	CASRDRMITEAFF	TGTGCCAGCAGGGACAGGATGATCACTGAAGCTTTCTTT
TRBV29-1	.	TRBJ1-2	TRBD1	CSVDRGREGYTF	TGCAGCGTCGACAGGGGGCGGGAAGGCTACACCTTC
TRBV25-1	once	TRBJ2-7	.	CASSPGNSYEQYF	TGTGCCAGCAGCCCAGGGAACTCCTACGAGCAGTACTTC
TRBV27	.	TRBJ1-6	.	CASSEYQGNSPLHF	TGTGCCAGCAGTGAATATCAGGGGAATTCACCCCTCCACTTT
TRBV27	.	TRBJ1-2	.	CASSSTRGDGSGYGYTF	TGTGCCAGCAGTTCAACCCGAGGTGACGGGTCCGGCTATGGCTACACCTTC